This T cell receptor (beta chain) was recorded in a study of control samples from healthy donors and cancer patients. The table came from immunoSEQ multiplex PCR; TCRdb's copy has only in-frame clones and leaves some out. Of 150,000 to 200,000 clones in the sample, 90% to 95% were seen once. V shed 6 bases and J 3 bases; nucleotides not matched to a gene: 3. The CDR3 has 13 residues. CDR1 and CDR2 (germline): MDHEN, SYDVKM. The sequence was obtained from a woman in her twenties or thirties in good health. Sequencing was done on a sample of blood. This rearrangement joins TRBV28 to TRBJ1-1, with 8 nucleotides matching TRBD1. CDR3 sequence reads: CASRGQGDTEAFF. CDR3 nucleotides: TGTGCCAGCAGAGGACAGGGAGACACTGAAGCTTTCTTT. Full variable domain (rest looked up from reference TRBV28 and TRBJ1-1): DVKVTQSSRYLVKRTGEKVFLECVQDMDHENMFWYRQDPGLGLRLIYFSYDVKMKEKGDIPEGYSVSREKKERFSLILESASTNQTSMYLCASRGQGDTEAFFGQGTRLTVV.